This TCR beta chain was identified in a study of T cell responses to AZD1222 COVID-19 vaccine. Study details: Samples with a second dose at about 4 or about 12 weeks were pooled together.

Study-wide results and caveats: Of spike-specific TCRs, nearly half reportedly target regions left unmutated in variants. Most donors were white British and more were female, and clonal diversity was possibly underestimated. It was only 6 or 7 AZD1222 recipients who were seropositive at baseline.

Turning to this clone: The antigen remains unidentified.

Clones were sequenced by immunoSEQ multiplex PCR, and TCRdb holds only the in-frame ones, with some missing. The sample holds 65,000 to 70,000 clones, around four fifths seen once. The CDR3 contains 14 residues. Germline CDR1 and CDR2: ENHRY and SYGVKD. Trimming took 5 bases from V and 2 from J, leaving 13 bases between them. Sample: peripheral blood, taken on day 0 of AZD1222 vaccination. The source is an adult in good health. The chain couples TRBV10-3 to TRBJ2-7; D is unresolved. DNA for the CDR3: TGTGCCATCAGTCTTTCGACTGAAACCTACGAGCAGTACTTC. Its translation is CAISLSTETYEQYF.